Listed below are T cell receptor beta chains from one sample, sequenced in a study of cytomegalovirus exposure and HLA in healthy donors. Clones were sequenced by immunoSEQ multiplex PCR, and TCRdb holds only the in-frame ones, with some missing. The sample lists roughly 45,000 clones, 60% to 70% occurring once. The sequencing input was PBMCs. The source of these receptors is a man in his 60s in good health and CMV-seropositive. Both conserved end residues are part of each CDR3. D genes are given only for firm matches.

J,D,V,CDR3,DNA
TRBJ2-7,-,TRBV19,CASSIQGGYEQYF,TGTGCCAGTAGTATCCAGGGTGGCTACGAGCAGTACTTC
TRBJ1-1,-,TRBV29-1,CSVESVNTEAFF,TGCAGCGTTGAAAGCGTGAACACTGAAGCTTTCTTT
TRBJ1-2,TRBD1,TRBV7-9,CASSKGTTGGAFYGYTF,TGTGCCAGCAGCAAAGGGACAACAGGGGGGGCTTTTTATGGCTACACCTTC
TRBJ2-5,-,TRBV20-1,CSAIDGKTQYF,TGCAGTGCTATTGACGGGAAGACCCAGTACTTC
TRBJ2-2,-,TRBV7-7,CASSLGRDGELFF,TGTGCTAGCAGCTTAGGCCGCGACGGGGAGCTGTTTTTT
TRBJ1-4,-,TRBV9,CASSLGGTNEKLFF,TGTGCCAGCAGCCTCGGGGGGACTAATGAAAAACTGTTTTTT
TRBJ2-3,TRBD2,TRBV2,CASSARTSGLDTQYF,TGTGCCAGCAGCGCACGGACTAGCGGATTGGATACGCAGTATTTT
TRBJ2-5,TRBD2,TRBV5-8,CASSSGLEWETQYF,TGTGCCAGCAGCTCGGGACTAGAGTGGGAGACCCAGTACTTC
TRBJ2-7,-,TRBV7-6,CASSQGVGFDEQYF,TGTGCCAGCAGCCAAGGGGTAGGGTTTGACGAGCAGTACTTC
TRBJ2-3,TRBD2,TRBV13,CASSVTSGRAVDTQYF,TGTGCCAGCAGCGTGACTAGCGGGAGGGCCGTAGATACGCAGTATTTT